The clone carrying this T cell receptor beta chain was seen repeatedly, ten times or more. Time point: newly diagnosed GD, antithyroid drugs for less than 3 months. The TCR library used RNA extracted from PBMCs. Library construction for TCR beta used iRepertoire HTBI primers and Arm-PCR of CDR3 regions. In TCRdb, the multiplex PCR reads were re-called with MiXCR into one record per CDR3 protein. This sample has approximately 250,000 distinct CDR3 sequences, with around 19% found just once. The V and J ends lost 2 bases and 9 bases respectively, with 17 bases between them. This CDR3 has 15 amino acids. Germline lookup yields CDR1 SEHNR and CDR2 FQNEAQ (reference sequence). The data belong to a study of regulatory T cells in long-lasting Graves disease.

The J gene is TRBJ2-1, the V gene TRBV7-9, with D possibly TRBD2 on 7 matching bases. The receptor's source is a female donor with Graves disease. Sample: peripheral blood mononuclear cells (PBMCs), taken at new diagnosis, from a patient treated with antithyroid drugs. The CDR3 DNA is TGTGCCAGCAGCTTATTTCGGGGGGCTTTTGGTGAGCAGTTCTTC. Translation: CASSLFRGAFGEQFF.